This entry lists 31 T cell receptor delta chains sequenced from one sample in a study of Vγ9Vδ2 T cells in congenital toxoplasmosis. A single-tube template-switch cDNA reaction was primed with TRGC- and TRDC-specific primers. The TRGC primer design covered both constant genes, TRGC1 and TRGC2. TCRdb re-processed the reads via CATT. The data contain about 710 delta-chain clones, 40% to 60% of them singletons. The sample consisted of gamma-delta T cells from blood. These receptors all come from a child under 10 years old born to a mother with Toxoplasma gondii infection during pregnancy, either congenitally infected or uninfected (not recorded which).

As to this clone: A far larger clone is off by one base, so a read error is likely. The rearrangement links TRDV1 to TRDJ1; possibly TRDD2 or TRDD3 for D (6 bases each). TCRdb lists no J gene, so it was determined here by aligning the DNA to germline. This CDR3 is built from 23 residues. The V and J ends lost 1 base and 1 base respectively, with 34 bases between them. CDR1 is TSWWSYY and CDR2 is QGS in the germline V gene. CDR3 in DNA: TGTGCTCTTGGGGAACATTGCCCCTTCCACCTTATCTCTGGGGCCCACTCCACCGATAAACTCATCTTT. Protein: CALGEHCPFHLISGAHSTDKLIF.

Only a few counts were recorded for this clone. The V gene is TRDV2, the J gene TRDJ2; 10 positions agree with TRDD3. The J gene, missing from TCRdb, was assigned here through DNA to germline matching. CDR3 length equals 15 residues. Trimming at V came to 0 bases and at J to 5 bases, leaving 2 bases not matched to a gene. Germline V CDR1 and CDR2: GEAIGNYY, EKD. The CDR3: CACDTVLGDTAQLFF. CDR3 nucleotides: TGTGCCTGTGACACCGTACTGGGGGATACAGCACAACTCTTCTTT.

About this clone: A far larger clone lies a single base away; this is likely a read error. J is TRDJ1 and V is TRDV3; TRDD3 matches 9 bases. Here the J gene came from matching the DNA to germline, since TCRdb omits it. The CDR3 consists of 22 residues. Germline loops: CDR1 TVYSNPD, CDR2 GDNSRS (reference sequence). V shed 3 bases, J shed 1 base, and the junction held 30 bases outside the gene matches. This chain's CDR3 is CAFTWVLHHIYWGRPLTDKLIF. For the CDR3, the DNA is TGTGCCTTCACATGGGTGCTCCACCACATATACTGGGGGAGACCCCTCACCGATAAACTCATCTTT.

In regard to this clone: The likely explanation is a read error, given a far larger clone one base away. This sample includes further DNA sequences coding for the same CDR3. The chain uses TRDV2 and TRDJ3, with 11 bases fitting TRDD3. The J gene, not given by TCRdb, was assigned here from a germline match of the nucleotide sequence. Trimming took 0 bases from V and 4 from J; bases not matched to a gene: 7. The CDR3 contains 19 residues. Germline V gives CDR1 GEAIGNYY, CDR2 EKD. DNA for the CDR3: TGTGCCTGTGACACCGTACTGGGGGATAGCTCATGGGACACCCGACAGATGTTTTTC. This sequence encodes CACDTVLGDSSWDTRQMFF.

For this clone: A far bigger clonotype differs at one base, so this is likely a read error. The genes are TRDV1 and TRDJ1, with a weak D call TRDD3 (6 bases). Here the J gene was assigned by germline matching of the DNA, as TCRdb has none. The V and J ends lost 0 bases and 0 bases respectively, with 20 bases between them. The CDR3 covers 19 residues. Germline loops: CDR1 TSWWSYY, CDR2 QGS. The CDR3 nucleotides read TGTGCTCTTGGGGAACTAGCCGGTAGGCTGGGGCGGTACACCGATAAACTCATCTTT. It specifies CALGELAGRLGRYTDKLIF.

In the case of this clone: With a far larger clone one base away, a read error is the likely cause. The rearrangement links TRDV2 to TRDJ3, with a tentative D call TRDD3 (6 bases). The J gene, not given by TCRdb, was assigned here from a germline match of the nucleotide sequence. V lost 0 bases, J lost 2 bases, and 16 bases lay in between. Germline V gene sequence: CDR1 GEAIGNYY, CDR2 EKD. The CDR3 consists of 19 residues. For the CDR3, the DNA is TGTGCCTGTGACACCTGGGGGGCGCTGAGCGCCTGGGACACCCGACAGATGTTTTTC. Protein product: CACDTWGALSAWDTRQMFF.

As concerns this clone: A far more abundant clone sits one base away, making this likely a read error. The chain combines TRDV1 with TRDJ1; 12 nucleotides match TRDD3. In the absence of a J gene in TCRdb, the DNA was matched to germline to assign it here. The CDR3 length is 22 residues. Germline values: CDR1 TSWWSYY, CDR2 QGS. The CDR3 DNA reads TGTGCTCTTGCGGAAGTCCCCCCGAGCCTTTACTGGGGGATACTCCTCCACGATAAACTCATCTTT. Amino acids: CALAEVPPSLYWGILLHDKLIF.

In its sample, this clone is hyperexpanded (1% or more). V gene TRDV2 combines with J gene TRDJ3; 11 nucleotides align to TRDD3. Germline V gene lookup returns CDR1 GEAIGNYY and CDR2 EKD. V lost 0 bases to trimming and J lost 0 bases; unmatched junction nucleotides: 3. The CDR3 totals 19 residues. The CDR3 sequence: CACDTVLGDSSWDTRQMFF. The CDR3 DNA sequence: TGTGCCTGTGACACCGTACTGGGGGATAGCTCCTGGGACACCCGACAGATGTTTTTC.

With respect to this clone: This is likely an artifact of a read error, given a far larger clone one base away. The chain couples TRDV2 to TRDJ1; D gene uncertain. The CDR3 loop spans 14 amino acids. Trimming shortened V by 0 bases and J by 2 bases, and 9 bases separated the two germline ends. From germline, CDR1 is GEAIGNYY and CDR2 EKD. CDR3 in DNA: TGTGCCTGTGACACCTGTGGGAAAACCGATAAACTCATCTTT. Its translation: CACDTCGKTDKLIF.

This clone qualifies as hyperexpanded (1% or more). The genes are TRDV1 and TRDJ1; weak D call: TRDD3 (6 bases). Trimming removed 9 bases at V and 4 bases at J, with 15 bases between. CDR3 length: 13 residues. From germline, CDR1 is TSWWSYY and CDR2 QGS. The CDR3 loop reads CALRPEIRDKLIF. As DNA, the CDR3 is TGTGCTCTACGACCGGAGATACGCGATAAACTCATCTTT.

A few counts support this clone. With only one base between it and a far larger clone, this is likely a read error. The V call is TRDV2, the J call TRDJ3; tentative D call: TRDD3 (6 bases). V lost 0 bases, J lost 0 bases, and 11 bases lay in between. Germline V gene data show CDR1 as GEAIGNYY and CDR2 as EKD. The CDR3 length is 18 residues. The CDR3 region is CACDTVGGGSWDTRQMFF. CDR3 in DNA: TGTGCCTGTGACACCGTGGGGGGGGGCTCCTGGGACACCCGACAGATGTTTTTC.

Comments on this clone: A read error is likely here: a far larger clone is one base away. This sequence joins TRDV2 and TRDJ3; the match to TRDD3 covers 13 bases. TCRdb does not report a J gene; here it was assigned by matching the DNA to germline references. CDR3 length: 21 residues. The germline V gene encodes CDR1 GEAIGNYY and CDR2 EKD. CDR3 loop: CACDSVLGDTISSWGTRQMFF. As DNA, the CDR3 is TGTGCCTGTGACTCCGTACTGGGGGATACGATTAGCTCCTGGGGCACCCGACAGATGTTTTTC.

Comment on this clone: The likely explanation is a read error, given a far larger clone one base away. The chain links TRDV2 to TRDJ3; maybe TRDD3 (6 bases). This CDR3 has 18 amino acids. CDR1 is GEAIGNYY and CDR2 is EKD in the germline V gene. V lost 0 bases to trimming and J lost 1 base, with 12 bases between them. Here the CDR3 reads CACDTWGSRSWDTRQMFF. The CDR3 nucleotides read TGTGCCTGTGACACCTGGGGATCCAGGTCCTGGGACACCCGACAGATGTTTTTC.

Concerning this clone itself: Only one base separates this from a far larger clonotype, so it likely reflects a read error. V usage is TRDV1 and J usage is TRDJ1, with 10 bases identical to TRDD3. The J gene was missing in TCRdb and was found by matching the end of the DNA to germline. The CDR3 has 23 amino acids. V lost 2 bases and J lost 1; bases outside the gene matches: 25. Germline values: CDR1 TSWWSYY, CDR2 QGS. In nucleotides, the CDR3 is TGTGCTCTTGGGGAAGATGGGACCTTCCTGTACCACTGGGGGATTTTGGTCACCGATAAACTCATCTTT. Its translation: CALGEDGTFLYHWGILVTDKLIF.

Sample share makes this clone large (0.1 to 1%). A much larger clone is a single base away; this may be a read error. The chain recombines TRDV2 with TRDJ2, with TRDD3 matching 10 bases. The J segment lost 5 bases and the V segment lost 2 bases, leaving 1 base of the junction unmatched. The CDR3 covers 14 residues. CDR1 and CDR2 from the germline V gene are GEAIGNYY and EKD. CDR3 region: CACDILGDTAQLFF. CDR3 in DNA: TGTGCCTGTGACATACTGGGGGATACAGCACAACTCTTCTTT.

On this clone: A read error may be the cause here, since a much bigger clone is one base away. V is TRDV1 and J is TRDJ1; 13 bases match TRDD3. TCRdb records no J gene; here it was assigned by comparing the DNA to germline. CDR1 and CDR2 (germline): TSWWSYY, QGS. The CDR3 has 26 amino acids. V was pared by 0 bases and J by 2 bases, with 30 bases of the junction left unmatched. CDR3 region: CALGELLEPMRPLSTGGYGLTDKLIF. DNA for the CDR3: TGTGCTCTTGGGGAACTGCTCGAACCAATGCGTCCGCTTAGTACTGGGGGATACGGTTTGACCGATAAACTCATCTTT.

Comments on this clone: With only one base between it and a far larger clone, this is likely a read error. The same CDR3 also results from other DNA sequences found in this sample. The chain couples TRDV1 to TRDJ1; D is perhaps TRDD2 or TRDD3 (6 bases each). The J gene, left out of TCRdb, was set here by checking the DNA against germline. This CDR3 region has 23 residues. Germline V gene sequence: CDR1 TSWWSYY, CDR2 QGS. This chain's CDR3 is CALGEHCPFHLISGAPSTDKLIF. In DNA, the CDR3 is TGTGCTCTTGGTGAACATTGCCCCTTCCACCTTATCTCTGGGGCCCCCTCCACCGATAAACTCATCTTT.

With regard to this clone: This may arise from a read error, as a much more abundant clone is one base away. The chain couples TRDV2 to TRDJ3, with 8 bases aligning to TRDD3. No J segment appears in TCRdb, so it was assigned here by matching the sequence to germline. From germline, CDR1 is GEAIGNYY and CDR2 EKD. The CDR3 runs to 19 residues. The CDR3 coding sequence is TGTGCCTGTGACACCGCTGGGGGACCGAGCTCCTGGGACACCCGTCAGATGTTTTTC. Its protein is CACDTAGGPSSWDTRQMFF.

Only one count was recorded for this clone. One base separates it from a far larger clone, so it is likely a read error. This sequence joins TRDV1 and TRDJ1; D is perhaps TRDD3 (6 bases). TCRdb lists no J gene, so it was determined here by aligning the DNA to germline. Per the germline V gene, CDR1 is TSWWSYY and CDR2 is QGS. The CDR3 has 19 residues. The CDR3 nucleotides read TGTGCTCGTGGGGAACCAGCCGGTAGGCTGGGGCGGTACACCGATAAACTCATCTTT. Protein product: CARGEPAGRLGRYTDKLIF.

With regard to this clone: A read error likely explains why the TCRdb protein, taken from a much larger clone, differs from this DNA's translation at residue 7; the protein shown is translated from the DNA. This chain links TRDV1 with TRDJ1; D gene uncertain. TCRdb leaves out the J gene; it was filled in here by matching the DNA to germline. The CDR3 loop spans 16 amino acids. Trimming took off 2 bases at V and 1 base at J, with 14 bases between the two ends. Germline CDR1 and CDR2: TSWWSYY and QGS. This CDR3 is CALGEDNLDLTDKLIF. Written as DNA, the CDR3 is TGTGCTCTTGGGGAAGATAATTTGGATCTCACCGATAAACTCATCTTT.

With respect to this clone: It differs at one base from a far larger clone, so likely a read error. The J gene is TRDJ1, the V gene TRDV1, with TRDD3 matching over 8 bases. The J gene was not available in TCRdb and was assigned here by matching the DNA to germline segments. CDR1 and CDR2 from the germline V gene are TSWWSYY and QGS. The length of the CDR3 is 22 residues. V dropped 1 base and J dropped 0; count of bases not matched to a gene: 22. The CDR3 region has the DNA TGTGCTCTTGGGGAACCACCCGATGAATTCCACGTACTGGGGGGCAACACCGATAAACTCATCTTT. Translating gives CALGEPPDEFHVLGGNTDKLIF.

Worth noting for this clone: A far larger clone lies a single base away; this is likely a read error. This chain links TRDV1 with TRDJ1, with a weak D call TRDD3 (5 bases). Here the J gene was assigned by germline matching of the DNA, as TCRdb has none. Germline V lookup: CDR1 TSWWSYY, CDR2 QGS. This CDR3 comprises 14 residues. The CDR3 DNA reads TGTGCTCTAGGGGAACCAATCTACACCGATAAACTCATCTTT. This translates into CALGEPIYTDKLIF.

About this clone: A far larger clone is only one base removed, so a read error is likely. The sample contains more than one DNA sequence encoding this CDR3. The chain combines TRDV2 with TRDJ3; 13 positions agree with TRDD3. Assignment of the J gene here rests on matching the DNA to germline, because TCRdb gives none. Germline CDR1 and CDR2: GEAIGNYY and EKD. This CDR3 is built from 21 residues. In nucleotides, the CDR3 is TGTGCCGGTGACTCCGTACTGGGGGATACGATTAGCTCCTGGGACACCCGACAGATGTTTTTC. Translation gives CAGDSVLGDTISSWDTRQMFF.

The chain recombines TRDV1 with TRDJ1; D tentatively fits TRDD2 or TRDD3 (6 bases each). The J gene was missing in TCRdb and was found by matching the end of the DNA to germline. V was pared by 1 base and J by 1 base, with 34 bases between. Per the germline V gene, CDR1 is TSWWSYY and CDR2 is QGS. The CDR3 is made up of 23 amino acids. For the CDR3, the DNA is TGTGCTCTTGGGGAACATGGCCCCTTCCACCTTATCTCTGGGGCCACCTCCACCGATAAACTCATCTTT. Translating gives CALGEHGPFHLISGATSTDKLIF.

This chain links TRDV1 with TRDJ1, with TRDD3 matching 8 bases. TCRdb leaves out the J gene; it was filled in here by matching the DNA to germline. Germline CDR1 and CDR2: TSWWSYY and QGS. CDR3 length: 21 residues. The V segment lost 3 bases and the J segment 0 bases; nucleotides outside the gene matches: 21. The CDR3 DNA follows: TGTGCTCTTGGGGACAAGCCCTTAGGGTACTGGGGGTCGGATAACACCGATAAACTCATCTTT. It codes for CALGDKPLGYWGSDNTDKLIF.

Turning to this clone: A clone one base away is much larger, so this may be a read error. The V and J genes are TRDV1 and TRDJ1; TRDD3 is a possible D gene (6 bases). Germline CDR1 TSWWSYY, CDR2 QGS. The CDR3 runs 18 residues. CDR3 coding DNA: TGTGCTCTTGTGGAAATCCCCTACATTTGGGGATACACCGATAAACTCATCTTT. This encodes CALVEIPYIWGYTDKLIF.

This clone was seen only a few times. With only one base between it and a far larger clone, this is likely a read error. The sample contains more than one DNA sequence encoding this CDR3. The V gene is TRAV36/DV7, the J gene TRDJ1; D is ambiguous. CDR3 length: 15 residues. The germline V gene encodes CDR1 VTNFRS and CDR2 LTSSGIE (reference sequence). The CDR3: CAEGVLNDNTDKLIF. The CDR3 DNA follows: TGTGCCGAGGGAGTACTGAACGACAACACCGATAAACTCATCTTT. Full variable domain (rest looked up from reference TRAV36/DV7 and TRDJ1): EDKVVQSPLSLVVHEGDTVTLNCSYEVTNFRSLLWYKQEKKAPTFLFMLTSSGIEKKSGRLSSILDKKELSSILNITATQTGDSAIYLCAEGVLNDNTDKLIFGKGTRVTVEP.

By share, this clone ranks as large. The chain employs TRDV2 and TRDJ1, with D perhaps TRDD3 (6 bases). Germline V gene data show CDR1 as GEAIGNYY and CDR2 as EKD. Trimming left V 1 base short and J 5 bases short, with 13 bases between. The CDR3 length is 14 residues. The CDR3 is CACDTVGMVDKLIF. Written as DNA, the CDR3 is TGTGCCTGTGACACGGTGGGGATGGTAGATAAACTCATCTTT.

On this clone itself: A far more abundant clone sits one base away, making this likely a read error. This chain connects TRDV1 to TRDJ1, with 10 bases fitting TRDD3. TCRdb leaves out the J gene; it was filled in here by matching the DNA to germline. The CDR3 spans 21 residues. Per the germline V gene, CDR1 is TSWWSYY and CDR2 is QGS. Trimming removed 0 bases from V and 7 bases from J; junction bases left unmatched: 23. The CDR3 DNA is TGTGCTCTTGGGGAACTGAGGGGTCTGCTTCCAACTGGGGGATCCGGGTGTAAACTCATCTTT. This translates into CALGELRGLLPTGGSGCKLIF.

To note about this clone: It differs at one base from a far larger clone, so likely a read error. The V call is TRDV1, the J call TRDJ1, with D perhaps TRDD2 (5 bases). TCRdb does not report a J gene; here it was assigned by matching the DNA to germline references. Trimming left V 4 bases short and J 1 base short, with 25 bases between. The CDR3 length is 19 residues. The germline gives CDR1 TSWWSYY, CDR2 QGS. The CDR3 is CALGAHRAYFWWSTDKLIF. The CDR3 bases are TGTGCTCTTGGGGCCCATCGGGCCTACTTCTGGTGGAGCACCGATAAACTCATCTTT.

The sample holds a few counts of this clone. This likely stems from a read error, as it lies one base from a far larger clone. The J gene is TRDJ1, the V gene TRAV38-2/DV8; 7 nucleotides match TRDD3. Germline assignment: CDR1 TSESDYY and CDR2 QEAYKQQN. CDR3 length equals 18 residues. Trimming took 0 bases from V and 0 from J; bases not matched to a gene: 11. The CDR3 region has the DNA TGTGCTTATAGGAGCGCTACTGACTGGGGAGGGGACACCGATAAACTCATCTTT. It encodes CAYRSATDWGGDTDKLIF.